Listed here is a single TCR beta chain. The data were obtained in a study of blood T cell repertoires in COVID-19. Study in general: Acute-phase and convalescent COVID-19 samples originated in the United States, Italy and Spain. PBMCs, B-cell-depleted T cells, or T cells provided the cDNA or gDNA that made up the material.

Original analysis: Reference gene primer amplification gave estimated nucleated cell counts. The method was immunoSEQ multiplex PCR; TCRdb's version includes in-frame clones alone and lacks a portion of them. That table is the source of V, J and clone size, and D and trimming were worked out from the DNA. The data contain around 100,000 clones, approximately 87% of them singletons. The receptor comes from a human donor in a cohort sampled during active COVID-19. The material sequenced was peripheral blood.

Written as DNA, the CDR3 is TGTGCCACCTGGGGCGGGGATGGCTACACCTTC. This sequence encodes CATWGGDGYTF. The chain employs TRBV15 and TRBJ1-2; TRBD1 is a possible D gene (5 bases). V was clipped by 8 bases and J by 6 bases, with 10 bases between them. This CDR3 region has 11 residues. Germline loops: CDR1 LNHNV, CDR2 YYDKDF (reference sequence).